The sequence of this T cell receptor (beta chain) was determined in a study of multiple sclerosis patients with progressive multifocal leukoencephalopathy. Germline CDR1 MNHEY, CDR2 SMNVEV (reference sequence). Trimming at V came to 4 bases and at J to 8 bases, leaving 7 bases not matched to a gene. CDR3 length: 16 residues. Remarks on this clone: The antigen is not known.

The assay was run at survey level. The method was immunoSEQ multiplex PCR; TCRdb's version includes in-frame clones alone and lacks a portion of them. The repertoire holds 30,000 or so clones, with roughly 90% as singletons. Time point defined: before natalizumab initiation. Whole-study results and caveats: Lower normalized Shannon entropy suggested reduced TRB diversity in most PML patients.

The receptor was derived from a human donor with multiple sclerosis. Sequenced material: PBMCs. The J gene is TRBJ2-1, the V gene TRBV27; TRBD2 aligns across 14 bases. CDR3 residues: CASSSRLAGGGDEQFF. The CDR3 nucleotides read TGTGCCAGCAGTTCCCGACTAGCGGGAGGGGGGGATGAGCAGTTCTTC.